The source of this T cell receptor (beta chain) is a study of blood T cell repertoires in COVID-19. With 5 bases clipped from V and 4 bases from J, the junction kept 8 bases outside the gene matches. This CDR3 comprises 15 residues. Germline-derived CDR1 and CDR2 are SNHLY and FYNNEI. Measured with immunoSEQ multiplex PCR; TCRdb has only the in-frame clones, and not every one. Of roughly 350,000 clones listed, 91% are singletons. Input material: peripheral blood. This receptor was identified in a woman under 30 who had recovered from COVID-19. The chain carries TRBV2 and TRBJ2-5; 9 bases line up with TRBD1. CDR3: CASSLQGARGETQYF. For the CDR3, the DNA is TGTGCCAGCAGTTTACAGGGGGCGAGAGGAGAGACCCAGTACTTC. Variable domain in full (rest from reference TRBV2 and TRBJ2-5): EPEVTQTPSHQVTQMGQEVILRCVPISNHLYFYWYRQILGQKVEFLVSFYNNEISEKSEIFDDQFSVERPDGSNFTLKIRSTKLEDSAMYFCASSLQGARGETQYFGPGTRLLVL.